These 9 T cell receptor beta chains came from one sample sequenced in a study of cytomegalovirus exposure and HLA in healthy donors. The PCR had 60 Vbeta and 13 Jbeta primers. Generated by immunoSEQ multiplex PCR, the TCRdb table keeps only in-frame clones and is missing some. The table includes roughly 130,000 clones, about 74% detected once. The sequenced sample consisted of PBMCs. These receptors all stem from a man aged 35 to 55 in good health and CMV-seropositive.

The rearrangement links TRBV15 to TRBJ1-3, with TRBD1 as a possible D gene (5 bases). Germline CDR1 reads LNHNV; CDR2 reads YYDKDF (reference sequence). The CDR3 loop spans 14 amino acids. Trimming pared 3 bases from V and 0 bases from J, leaving 6 bases between. The DNA of the CDR3 is TGTGCCACCAGCAGCAGGGTCTCTGGAAACACCATATATTTT. Residues: CATSSRVSGNTIYF.

A few counts support this clone. This CDR3 is also generated by other DNA sequences in the sample. V and J are TRBV28 and TRBJ1-1; D possibly corresponds to TRBD1 (5 bases). There are 14 residues in the CDR3. Trimming pared 2 bases from V and 0 bases from J, leaving 7 bases between. Germline V gene data show CDR1 as MDHEN and CDR2 as SYDVKM. CDR3 nucleotide sequence: TGTGCCAGCAGTTTACAGGGCATGAACACTGAAGCTTTCTTT. Amino acid sequence: CASSLQGMNTEAFF.

The chain joins TRBV11-2 to TRBJ1-2; 7 positions match TRBD1. The CDR3 length is 15 residues. Germline-derived CDR1 and CDR2 are SGHAT and FQNNGV. V gave up 5 bases and J gave up 4 bases; unmatched junction bases: 10. This CDR3 reads CASSPQTGYGYGYTF. The CDR3 nucleotides read TGTGCCAGCAGCCCACAGACAGGGTATGGCTATGGCTACACCTTC. Complete variable domain (other parts from reference TRBV11-2 and TRBJ1-2): EAGVAQSPRYKIIEKRQSVAFWCNPISGHATLYWYQQILGQGPKLLIQFQNNGVVDDSQLPKDRFSAERLKGVDSTLKIQPAKLEDSAVYLCASSPQTGYGYGYTFGSGTRLTVV.

This chain connects TRBV28 to TRBJ1-5, with D possibly TRBD1 on 6 matching bases. The CDR3 contains 13 residues. V was trimmed by 6 bases and J by 9 bases, leaving 15 bases between them. Germline V gene data show CDR1 as MDHEN and CDR2 as SYDVKM. CDR3 amino acids: CASRAGVNGPQHF. For the CDR3, the DNA is TGTGCCAGCAGAGCAGGGGTGAATGGGCCCCAGCATTTT.

The chain couples TRBV12-5 to TRBJ1-5, with D perhaps matching TRBD1 (6 bases). CDR3 length: 16 residues. Per germline, CDR1 LGHNT and CDR2 FRNRAP. V shed 0 bases and J shed 3 bases, with 12 bases lying between them. The CDR3 DNA is TGTGCTAGTGGTTTGGTACAAGGACAGAACAATCAGCCCCAGCATTTT. Translation gives CASGLVQGQNNQPQHF.

This clone was counted a few times. V and J are TRBV2 and TRBJ2-4; tentatively, D is TRBD2 (6 bases). From germline, CDR1 is SNHLY and CDR2 FYNNEI. The V end was cut by 8 bases, the J end by 5 bases, with 19 bases between. The CDR3 loop spans 15 amino acids. The CDR3 DNA is TGTGCCAGCGCTACTAGCTTAAGCCGGGAAAACATTCAGTACTTC. It encodes CASATSLSRENIQYF.

The genes are TRBV2 and TRBJ1-4; D is uncertain. CDR1 and CDR2 (germline): SNHLY, FYNNEI. There are 15 residues in the CDR3. The ends were cut back, 3 bases at V and 0 bases at J, with 8 bases in the middle. The CDR3 region has the DNA TGTGCCAGCAGTGATTCGTCTGCAACTAATGAAAAACTGTTTTTT. It codes for CASSDSSATNEKLFF.

This clone came up a few times. The gene calls are TRBV6-1 and TRBJ2-6; D unclear. This CDR3 is 14 amino acids long. Germline V gives CDR1 MNHNS, CDR2 SASEGT. Trimming cost V 3 bases and J 0 bases, with 3 bases left between them. CDR3 sequence (DNA): TGTGCCAGCAGTGACCGCTCTGGGGCCAACGTCCTGACTTTC. Protein product: CASSDRSGANVLTF.

The V call is TRBV28, the J call TRBJ1-5, with 7 positions matching TRBD1. V dropped 7 bases and J dropped 4; count of bases not matched to a gene: 13. The germline CDR1 and CDR2 sequences are MDHEN and SYDVKM. The CDR3 has 16 amino acids. The CDR3 protein is CASTPWDGQVNQPQHF. The CDR3 bases are TGTGCCAGCACCCCCTGGGACGGACAGGTAAATCAGCCCCAGCATTTT.